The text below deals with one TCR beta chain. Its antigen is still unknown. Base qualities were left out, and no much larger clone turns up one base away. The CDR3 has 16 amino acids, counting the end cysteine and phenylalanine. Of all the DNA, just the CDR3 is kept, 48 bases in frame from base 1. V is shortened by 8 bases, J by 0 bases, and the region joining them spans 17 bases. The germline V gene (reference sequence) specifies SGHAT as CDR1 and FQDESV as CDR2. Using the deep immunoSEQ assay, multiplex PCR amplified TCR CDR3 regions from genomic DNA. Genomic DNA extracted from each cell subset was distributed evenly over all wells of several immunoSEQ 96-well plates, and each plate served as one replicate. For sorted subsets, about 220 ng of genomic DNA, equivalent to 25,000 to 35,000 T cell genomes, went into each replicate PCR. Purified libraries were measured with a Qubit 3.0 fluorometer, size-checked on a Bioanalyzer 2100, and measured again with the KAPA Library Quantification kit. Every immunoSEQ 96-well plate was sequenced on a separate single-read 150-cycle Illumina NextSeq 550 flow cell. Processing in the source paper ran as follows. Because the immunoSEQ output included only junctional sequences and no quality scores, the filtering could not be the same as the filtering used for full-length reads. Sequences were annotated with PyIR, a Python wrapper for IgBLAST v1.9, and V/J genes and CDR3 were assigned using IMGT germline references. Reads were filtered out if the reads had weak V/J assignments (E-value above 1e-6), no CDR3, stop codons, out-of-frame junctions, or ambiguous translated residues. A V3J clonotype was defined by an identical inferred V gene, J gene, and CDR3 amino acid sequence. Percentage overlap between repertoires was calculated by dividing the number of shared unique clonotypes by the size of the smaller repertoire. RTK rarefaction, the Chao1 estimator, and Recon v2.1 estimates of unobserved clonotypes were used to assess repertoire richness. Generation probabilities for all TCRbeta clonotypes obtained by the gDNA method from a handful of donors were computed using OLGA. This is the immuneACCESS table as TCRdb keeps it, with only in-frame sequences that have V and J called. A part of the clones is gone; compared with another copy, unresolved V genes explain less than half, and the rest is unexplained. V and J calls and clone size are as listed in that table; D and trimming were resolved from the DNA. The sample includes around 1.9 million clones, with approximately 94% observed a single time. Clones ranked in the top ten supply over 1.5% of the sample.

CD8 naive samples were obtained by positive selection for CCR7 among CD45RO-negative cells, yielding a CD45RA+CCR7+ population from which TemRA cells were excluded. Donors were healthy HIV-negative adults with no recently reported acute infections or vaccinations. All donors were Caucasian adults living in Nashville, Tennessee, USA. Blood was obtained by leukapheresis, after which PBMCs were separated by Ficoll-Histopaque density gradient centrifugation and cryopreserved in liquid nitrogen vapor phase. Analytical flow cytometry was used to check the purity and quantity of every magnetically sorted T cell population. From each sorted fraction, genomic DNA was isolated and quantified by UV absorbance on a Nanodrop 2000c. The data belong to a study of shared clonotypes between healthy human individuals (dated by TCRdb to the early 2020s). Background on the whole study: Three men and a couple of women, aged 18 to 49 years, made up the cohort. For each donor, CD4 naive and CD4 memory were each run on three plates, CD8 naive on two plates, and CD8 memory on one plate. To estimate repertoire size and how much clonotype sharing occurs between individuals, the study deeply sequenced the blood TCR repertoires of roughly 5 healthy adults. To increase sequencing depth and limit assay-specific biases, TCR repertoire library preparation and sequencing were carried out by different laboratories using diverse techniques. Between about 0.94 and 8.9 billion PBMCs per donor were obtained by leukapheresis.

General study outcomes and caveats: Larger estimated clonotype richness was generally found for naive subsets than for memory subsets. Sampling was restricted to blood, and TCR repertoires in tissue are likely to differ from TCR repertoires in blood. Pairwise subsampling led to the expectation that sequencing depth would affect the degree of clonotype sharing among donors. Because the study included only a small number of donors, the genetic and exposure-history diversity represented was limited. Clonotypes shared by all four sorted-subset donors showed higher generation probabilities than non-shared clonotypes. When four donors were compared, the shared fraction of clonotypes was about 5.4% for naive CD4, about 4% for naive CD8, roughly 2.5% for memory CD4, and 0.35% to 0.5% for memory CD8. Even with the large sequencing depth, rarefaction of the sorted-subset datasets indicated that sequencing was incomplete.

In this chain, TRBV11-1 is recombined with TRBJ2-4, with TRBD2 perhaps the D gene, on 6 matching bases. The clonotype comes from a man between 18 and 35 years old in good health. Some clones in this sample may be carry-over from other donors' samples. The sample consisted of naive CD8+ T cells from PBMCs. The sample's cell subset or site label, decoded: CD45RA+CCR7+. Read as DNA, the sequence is TGTGCCAGCGGACCCCGCGGGATTCTAGCCAAAAACATTCAGTACTTC. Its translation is CASGPRGILAKNIQYF. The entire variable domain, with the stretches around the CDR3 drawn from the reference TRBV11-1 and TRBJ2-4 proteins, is EAEVAQSPRYKITEKSQAVAFWCDPISGHATLYWYRQILGQGPELLVQFQDESVVDDSQLPKDRFSAERLKGVDSTLKIQPAELGDSAMYLCASGPRGILAKNIQYFGAGTRLSVL.